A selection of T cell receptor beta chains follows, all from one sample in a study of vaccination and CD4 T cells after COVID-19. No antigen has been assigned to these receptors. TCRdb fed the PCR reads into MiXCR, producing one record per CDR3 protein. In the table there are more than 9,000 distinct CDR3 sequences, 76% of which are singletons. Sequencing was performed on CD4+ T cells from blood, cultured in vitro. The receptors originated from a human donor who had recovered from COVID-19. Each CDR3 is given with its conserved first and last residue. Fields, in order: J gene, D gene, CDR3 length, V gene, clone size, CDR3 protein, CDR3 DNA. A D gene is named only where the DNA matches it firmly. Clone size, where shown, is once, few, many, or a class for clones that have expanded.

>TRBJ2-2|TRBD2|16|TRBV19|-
CASSFRTSGRSGELFF
TGTGCCAGTAGTTTCAGGACTAGCGGGAGGTCGGGGGAGCTGTTTTTT
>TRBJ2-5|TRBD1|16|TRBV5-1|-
CASSLVGTGKWETQYF
TGCGCCAGCAGCTTGGTAGGGACAGGGAAGTGGGAGACCCAGTACTTC
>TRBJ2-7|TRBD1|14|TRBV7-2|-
CASSFRDRAGEQYF
TGTGCCAGCAGCTTCCGGGACAGGGCGGGAGAGCAGTACTTC
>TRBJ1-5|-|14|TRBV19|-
CASSMQGTGQPQHF
TGTGCCAGTAGTATGCAGGGGACGGGACAGCCCCAGCATTTT
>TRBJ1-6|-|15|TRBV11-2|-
CASSSSGVYNSPLHF
TGTGCCAGCAGCTCGAGCGGGGTTTATAATTCACCCCTCCACTTT
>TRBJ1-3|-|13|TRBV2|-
CASSAGNGNTIYF
TGTGCCAGCAGTGCGGGGAATGGAAACACCATATATTTT
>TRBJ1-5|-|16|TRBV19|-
CASSIDQGRENQPQHF
TGTGCCAGTAGTATAGATCAGGGACGGGAAAATCAGCCCCAGCATTTT
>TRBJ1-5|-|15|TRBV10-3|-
CAISDSGRGVQPQHF
TGTGCCATCAGTGACTCAGGGCGAGGGGTTCAGCCCCAGCATTTT
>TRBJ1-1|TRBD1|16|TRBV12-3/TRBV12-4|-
CASSLDGGAGGTEAFF
TGTGCCAGCAGTTTAGACGGTGGGGCAGGGGGCACTGAAGCTTTCTTT
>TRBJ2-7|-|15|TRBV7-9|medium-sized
CASSFGTLSSYEQYF
TGTGCCAGCAGCTTCGGGACCCTCAGCTCCTACGAGCAGTACTTC
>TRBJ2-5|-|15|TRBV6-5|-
CASSYSMVQGETQYF
TGTGCCAGCAGTTACTCGATGGTCCAGGGCGAGACCCAGTACTTC
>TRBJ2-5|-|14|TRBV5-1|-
CASSLPGYQETQYF
TGCGCCAGCAGCTTGCCGGGGTACCAAGAGACCCAGTACTTC
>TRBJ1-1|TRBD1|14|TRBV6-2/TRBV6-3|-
CASTLRQGSTEAFF
TGTGCCAGCACCCTCAGACAGGGGTCGACTGAAGCTTTCTTT
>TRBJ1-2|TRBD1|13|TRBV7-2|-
CASSLTGGTGYTF
TGTGCCAGCAGCTTGACAGGGGGGACTGGCTACACCTTC
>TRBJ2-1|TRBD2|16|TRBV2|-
CASSGTSGKNYLVQFF
TGTGCCAGCAGTGGCACTAGCGGGAAAAATTATTTGGTGCAGTTCTTC
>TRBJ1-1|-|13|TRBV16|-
CASSQSLNTEAFF
TGTGCCAGCAGCCAATCCCTGAACACTGAAGCTTTCTTT
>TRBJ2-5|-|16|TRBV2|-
CASSGVVGFVQETQYF
TGTGCCAGCAGTGGGGTGGTGGGCTTTGTGCAAGAGACCCAGTACTTC
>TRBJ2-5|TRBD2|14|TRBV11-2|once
CASSLPGGKETQYF
TGTGCCAGCAGCTTACCGGGAGGGAAAGAGACCCAGTACTTC
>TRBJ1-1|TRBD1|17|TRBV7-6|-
CASSEGHRGPLNTEAFF
TGTGCCAGCAGCGAGGGACACAGGGGCCCCTTGAACACTGAAGCTTTCTTT
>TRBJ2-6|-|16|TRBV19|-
CASSIRPSSGANVLTF
TGTGCCAGTAGTATAAGGCCTAGCTCTGGGGCCAACGTCCTGACTTTC
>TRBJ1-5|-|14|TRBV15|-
CATSKGISNQPQHF
TGTGCCACCAGCAAAGGAATTAGCAATCAGCCCCAGCATTTT
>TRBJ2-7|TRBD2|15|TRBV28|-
CASSLLAGETYEQYF
TGTGCCAGCAGTTTACTAGCGGGAGAGACCTACGAGCAGTACTTC
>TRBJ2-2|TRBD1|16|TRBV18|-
CASSLRQGSNTGELFF
TGTGCCAGCTCACTCCGACAGGGGTCGAACACCGGGGAGCTGTTTTTT
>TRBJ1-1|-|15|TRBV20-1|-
CSARLWGSLGTEAFF
TGCAGTGCTAGATTGTGGGGCTCACTCGGCACTGAAGCTTTCTTT
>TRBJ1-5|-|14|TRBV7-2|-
CASSLAQGVQPQHF
TGTGCCAGCAGCTTAGCTCAGGGTGTTCAGCCCCAGCATTTT
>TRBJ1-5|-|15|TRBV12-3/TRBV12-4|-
CASSQGTGRAQPQHF
TGTGCCAGCAGCCAAGGGACCGGTCGGGCCCAGCCCCAGCATTTT
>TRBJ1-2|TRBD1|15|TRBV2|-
CASSPNRGSAYGYTF
TGTGCCAGCAGTCCAAACAGGGGATCGGCCTATGGCTACACCTTC
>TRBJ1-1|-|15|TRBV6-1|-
CASSEILGARDQAFF
TGTGCCAGCAGTGAAATACTGGGGGCAAGAGATCAAGCTTTCTTT
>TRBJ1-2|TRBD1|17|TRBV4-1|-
CASSLRGDRGKDYGYTF
TGCGCCAGCAGCCTAAGGGGGGACAGGGGGAAGGACTATGGCTACACCTTC
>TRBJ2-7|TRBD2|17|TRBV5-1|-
CASSPRTSGSSPYEQYF
TGCGCCAGCAGCCCACGGACTAGCGGATCTTCGCCCTACGAGCAGTACTTC